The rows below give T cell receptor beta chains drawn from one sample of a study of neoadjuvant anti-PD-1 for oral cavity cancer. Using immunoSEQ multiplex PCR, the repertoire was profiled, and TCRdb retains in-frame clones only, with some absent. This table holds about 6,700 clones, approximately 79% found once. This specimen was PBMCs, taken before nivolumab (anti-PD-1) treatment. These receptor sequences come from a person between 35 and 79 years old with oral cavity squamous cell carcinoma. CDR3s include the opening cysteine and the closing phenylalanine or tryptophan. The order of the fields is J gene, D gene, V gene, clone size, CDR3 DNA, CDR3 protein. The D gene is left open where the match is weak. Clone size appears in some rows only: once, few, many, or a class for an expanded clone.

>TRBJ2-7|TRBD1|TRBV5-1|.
TGCGCCAGCAGCATCCGGGACAGGGGCTACGAGCAGTACTTC
CASSIRDRGYEQYF
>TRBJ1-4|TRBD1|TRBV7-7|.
TGTGCCAGCAGCCCGTCCCCGGACAGGAATGAAAAACTGTTTTTT
CASSPSPDRNEKLFF
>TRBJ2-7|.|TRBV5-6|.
TGTGCCAGCAGCTTGGGGACAGCCTGGTTTTTAGGGGCCTACGAGCAGTACTTC
CASSLGTAWFLGAYEQYF
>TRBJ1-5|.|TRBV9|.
TGTGCCAGCAGCGTAGGCGTCGGTCTGTGGCAACCCCAGCATTTT
CASSVGVGLWQPQHF
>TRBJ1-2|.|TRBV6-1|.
TGTGCCAGCAGAACCGCGGGGGGCTACACCTTC
CASRTAGGYTF
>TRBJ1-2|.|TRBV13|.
TGTGCCAGCAGCTTAGGTATAGGGAATGGCTACACCTTC
CASSLGIGNGYTF
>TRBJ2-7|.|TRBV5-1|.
TGCGCCAGCAGCTTGGGAGGACAGCCCTACGAGCAGTACTTC
CASSLGGQPYEQYF
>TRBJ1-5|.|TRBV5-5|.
TGTGCCAGCAGCTTGAGGAGTAATCAGCCCCAGCATTTT
CASSLRSNQPQHF
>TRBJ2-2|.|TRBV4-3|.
TGCGCCAGCAGCCAAGATACGGGCCACAACACCGGGGAGCTGTTTTTT
CASSQDTGHNTGELFF
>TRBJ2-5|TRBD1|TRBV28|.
TGTGCCAGCAGCCGGACAGGGGGGGAGACCCAGTACTTC
CASSRTGGETQYF
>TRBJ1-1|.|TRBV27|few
TGTGCCAGCAGTTTAACGACAGGAGGCTTCACTGAAGCTTTCTTT
CASSLTTGGFTEAFF
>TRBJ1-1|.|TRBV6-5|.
TGTGCCAGCATCAAATGGGGGTCCACTGAAGCTTTCTTT
CASIKWGSTEAFF
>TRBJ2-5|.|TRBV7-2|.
TGTGCCAGCAGCCGGGGACTTCAAGAGACCCAGTACTTC
CASSRGLQETQYF
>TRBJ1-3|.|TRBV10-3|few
TGTGCCATCACGGTAGGGTTCTCTGGAAACACCATATATTTT
CAITVGFSGNTIYF
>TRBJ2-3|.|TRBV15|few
TGTGCCACCAGCAGATCGCGCCTCCTAGATACGCAGTATTTT
CATSRSRLLDTQYF
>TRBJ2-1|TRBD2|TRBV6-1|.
TGTGCCAGCAGTGAAGCGCCACTAGCGGGGGGCCTTACTGCCCCCAGCTCCTACAATGAGCAGTTCTTC
CASSEAPLAGGLTAPSSYNEQFF
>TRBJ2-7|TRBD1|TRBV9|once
TGTGCCAGCAGCTCTATCGACAGGGAAGGATACGAGCAGTACTTC
CASSSIDREGYEQYF
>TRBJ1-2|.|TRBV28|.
TGTGCCAGCAGTTCTTTGTTTGGGTTGGGGACACCAAGAAACCGCTATGGCTACACCTTC
CASSSLFGLGTPRNRYGYTF
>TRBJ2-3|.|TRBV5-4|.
TGTGCCAGCAAGGAGGGGCTTGGCACAGATACGCAGTATTTT
CASKEGLGTDTQYF
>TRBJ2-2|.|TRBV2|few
TGTGCCAGCAGTGCGACACGGAACACCGGGGAGCTGTTTTTT
CASSATRNTGELFF
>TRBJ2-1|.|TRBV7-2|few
TGTGCCAGCAGCTCAAATGGATTTAATGAGCAGTTCTTC
CASSSNGFNEQFF
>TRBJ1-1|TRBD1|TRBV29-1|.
TGCAGCGTGGGACAGGGGGCTAGTGAAGCTTTCTTT
CSVGQGASEAFF
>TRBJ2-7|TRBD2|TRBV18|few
TGTGCCAGCTCACGGAATGGGAGGGAAGGCGAGCAGTACTTC
CASSRNGREGEQYF
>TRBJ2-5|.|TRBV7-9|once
TGTGCCAGCAGCTTCCGACAGGCCGCCAAGGAGACCCAGTACTTC
CASSFRQAAKETQYF
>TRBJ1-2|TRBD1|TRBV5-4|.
TGTGCCAGCAGCCCCGGGACAGAGCCCCTCTATGGCTACACCTTC
CASSPGTEPLYGYTF
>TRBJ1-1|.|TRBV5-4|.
TGTGCCAGCAGCTTGGGAGGGGTGGGGAAGGCTTTCTTT
CASSLGGVGKAFF
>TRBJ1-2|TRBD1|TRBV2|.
TGTGCCAGCAGCCCGGGACAGCAATATGGCTACACCTTC
CASSPGQQYGYTF
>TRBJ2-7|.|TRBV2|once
TGTGCCAGCAGTGAAACGGTCTACGAGCAGTACTTC
CASSETVYEQYF
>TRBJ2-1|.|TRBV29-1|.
TGCAGCGTCGACGTAGCAAGGGGAGGCAATGAGCAGTTCTTC
CSVDVARGGNEQFF
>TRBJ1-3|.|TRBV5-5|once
TGTGCCAGCAGCCTCCCCTCCGGAAACACCATATATTTT
CASSLPSGNTIYF
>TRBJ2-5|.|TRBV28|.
TGTGCCAGCAGTTCCCCCTTGGACGAGACCCAGTACTTC
CASSSPLDETQYF
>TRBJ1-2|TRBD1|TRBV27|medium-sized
TGTGCCAGCAGTTTATCGACAGGGGCGCGTGGCTACACCTTC
CASSLSTGARGYTF
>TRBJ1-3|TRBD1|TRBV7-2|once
TGTGCCAGCAGCTCAGGGACAGCCTCTGGAAACACCATATATTTT
CASSSGTASGNTIYF
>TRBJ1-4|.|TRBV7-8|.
TGTGCCAGCAGCGTAACAGGGAGAGGTGAAAAACTGTTTTTT
CASSVTGRGEKLFF
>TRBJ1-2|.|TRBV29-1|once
TGCAGCGCTGACCCGGAGGATAATTATGGCTACACCTTC
CSADPEDNYGYTF
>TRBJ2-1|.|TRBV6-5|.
TGTGCCAGCAGTTACTTAGGGAGAGGTGAGCAGTTCTTC
CASSYLGRGEQFF
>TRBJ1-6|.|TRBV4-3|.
TGCGCCAGCAGCCATGGTGTTCGACCTGAGGGGAGTAGTTCACCCCTCCACTTT
CASSHGVRPEGSSSPLHF
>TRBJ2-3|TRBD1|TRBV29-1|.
TGCAGCGTTAGGAGACAGGGGGCGGGTGTGTGGGATTTT
CSVRRQGAGVWDF
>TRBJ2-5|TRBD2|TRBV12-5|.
TGTGCTAGTGGTTTAACTAGCGGGGTCCAAGAGACCCAGTACTTC
CASGLTSGVQETQYF
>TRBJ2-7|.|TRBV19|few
TGTGCCAGTAGTAGGCTGGCCCCCTCCTACGAGCAGTACTTC
CASSRLAPSYEQYF